This record concerns one TCR beta chain sequence. This entry is derived from a study of blood T cell repertoires in COVID-19. Overall study: Two negative PCRs, clearance, or symptom resolution characterized the recovered Cohort 3 donors. In each case, the material was cDNA or gDNA derived from T cells, B-cell-depleted T cells, or PBMCs.

This CDR3 has 15 amino acids. Germline assignment: CDR1 LGHDT and CDR2 YNNKEL (reference sequence). J was trimmed by 6 bases and V by 5 bases; bases with no gene match: 11. Clones were read by immunoSEQ multiplex PCR, and TCRdb kept only the in-frame ones, dropping some. The table lists about 210,000 clones, more than 75% of them singletons. Cohorts were determined from participant-reported clinical history. V and J are TRBV3-1 (or the pseudogene TRBV3-2) and TRBJ2-3, with TRBD1 matching over 7 bases. Sequences were obtained from PBMCs or T cells enriched from blood (not recorded which). The receptor was isolated from a man between 25 and 39 years old in a cohort exposed to, infected with or recovered from COVID-19 (not recorded which). CDR3 bases: TGTGCCAGCAGCTATTCGACAGGGCCAGGCGATACGCAGTATTTT. It is translated as CASSYSTGPGDTQYF.